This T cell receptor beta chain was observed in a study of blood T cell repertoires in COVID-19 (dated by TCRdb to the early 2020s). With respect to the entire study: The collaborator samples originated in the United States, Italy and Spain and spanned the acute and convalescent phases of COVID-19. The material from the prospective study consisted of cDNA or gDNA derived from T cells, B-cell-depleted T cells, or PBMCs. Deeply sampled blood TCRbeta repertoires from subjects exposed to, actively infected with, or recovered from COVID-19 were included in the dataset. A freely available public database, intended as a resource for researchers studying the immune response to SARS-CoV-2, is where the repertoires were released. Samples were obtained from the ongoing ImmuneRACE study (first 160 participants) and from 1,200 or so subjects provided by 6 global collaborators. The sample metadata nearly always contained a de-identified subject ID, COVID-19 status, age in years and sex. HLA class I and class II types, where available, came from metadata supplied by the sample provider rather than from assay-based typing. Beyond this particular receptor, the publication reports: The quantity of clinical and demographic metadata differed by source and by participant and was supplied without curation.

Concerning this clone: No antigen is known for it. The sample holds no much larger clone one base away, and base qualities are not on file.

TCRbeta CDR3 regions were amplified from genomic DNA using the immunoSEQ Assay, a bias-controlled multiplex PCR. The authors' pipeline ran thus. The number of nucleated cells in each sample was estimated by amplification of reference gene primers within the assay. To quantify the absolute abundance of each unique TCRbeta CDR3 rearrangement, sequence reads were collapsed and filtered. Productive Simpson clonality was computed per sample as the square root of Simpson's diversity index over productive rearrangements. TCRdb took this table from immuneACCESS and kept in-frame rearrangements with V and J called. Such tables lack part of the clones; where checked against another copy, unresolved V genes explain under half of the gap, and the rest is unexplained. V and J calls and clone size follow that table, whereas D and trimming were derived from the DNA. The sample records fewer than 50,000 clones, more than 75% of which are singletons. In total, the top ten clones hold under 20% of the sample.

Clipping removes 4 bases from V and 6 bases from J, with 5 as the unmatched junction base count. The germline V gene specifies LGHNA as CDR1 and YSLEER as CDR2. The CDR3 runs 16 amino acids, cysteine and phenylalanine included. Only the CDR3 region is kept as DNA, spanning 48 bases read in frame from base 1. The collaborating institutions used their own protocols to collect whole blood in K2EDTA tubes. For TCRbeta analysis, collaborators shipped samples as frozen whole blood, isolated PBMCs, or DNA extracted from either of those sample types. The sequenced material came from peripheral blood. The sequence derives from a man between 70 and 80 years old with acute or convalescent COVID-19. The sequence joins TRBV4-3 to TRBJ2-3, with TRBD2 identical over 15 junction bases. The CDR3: CASSPRGLAGGDTQYF. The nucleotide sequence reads TGCGCCAGCAGCCCCCGCGGACTAGCGGGGGGGGATACGCAGTATTTT.